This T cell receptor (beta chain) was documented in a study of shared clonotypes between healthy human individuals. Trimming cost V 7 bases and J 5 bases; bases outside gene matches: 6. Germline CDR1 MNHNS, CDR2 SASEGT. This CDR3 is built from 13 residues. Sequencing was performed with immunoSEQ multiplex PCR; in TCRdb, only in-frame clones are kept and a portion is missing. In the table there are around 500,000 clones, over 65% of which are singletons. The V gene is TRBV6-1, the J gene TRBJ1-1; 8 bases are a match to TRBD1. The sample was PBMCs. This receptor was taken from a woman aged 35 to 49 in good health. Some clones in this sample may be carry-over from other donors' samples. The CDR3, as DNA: TGTGCCAGCACCGACAGGGGAATGACTGAAGCTTTCTTT. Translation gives CASTDRGMTEAFF.